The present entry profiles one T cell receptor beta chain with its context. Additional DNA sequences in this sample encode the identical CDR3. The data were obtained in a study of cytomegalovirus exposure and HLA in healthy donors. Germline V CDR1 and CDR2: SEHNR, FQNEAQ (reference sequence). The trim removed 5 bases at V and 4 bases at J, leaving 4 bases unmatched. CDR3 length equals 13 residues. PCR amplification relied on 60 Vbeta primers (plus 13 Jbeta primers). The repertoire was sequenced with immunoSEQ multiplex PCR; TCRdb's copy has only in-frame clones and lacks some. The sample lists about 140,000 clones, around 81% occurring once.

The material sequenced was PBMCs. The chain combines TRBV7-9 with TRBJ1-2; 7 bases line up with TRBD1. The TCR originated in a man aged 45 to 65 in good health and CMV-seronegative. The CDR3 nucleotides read TGTGCCAGCAGCCTTGGGACAGCCTATGGCTACACCTTC. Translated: CASSLGTAYGYTF.